What follows are 7 T cell receptor beta chains derived from one specimen sequenced in a study of T-cell memory formation after mild COVID-19. TCRdb reprocessed the 5' RACE reads via MiXCR and lists one record per CDR3 protein. The table includes about half a million distinct CDR3 sequences, approximately 18% detected once. Sequenced: PBMCs or a T cell subset sorted from them (not recorded which). The source of these receptors is an adult woman who had mild COVID-19 (a few samples of this study predate the infection). Cell type and time point are not known.

This clonotype was detected a few times. This chain uses TRBV18 with TRBJ1-1; D call uncertain. V was trimmed by 3 bases and J by 0 bases, leaving 14 bases between them. CDR3 length: 16 amino acids. The germline CDR1 and CDR2 sequences are KGHSH and LQKENI. CDR3 sequence: CASSPLPTPMNTEAFF. The CDR3 DNA reads TGTGCCAGCTCACCCTTACCTACACCGATGAACACTGAAGCTTTCTTT.

In this sample, this clonotype turned up a few times. V and J are TRBV2 and TRBJ2-3; D ambiguous. V lost 9 bases to trimming and J lost 8 bases, with 18 bases between them. The CDR3 totals 13 residues. The germline V gene encodes CDR1 SNHLY and CDR2 FYNNEI. The CDR3 coding sequence is TGTGCCAGTTTAGCCGGTGACGTAGGTACGCAGTATTTT. As protein: CASLAGDVGTQYF.

The V gene is TRBV6-5, the J gene TRBJ1-1, with no clear D. In germline, CDR1 is MNHEY, CDR2 SVGAGI. The CDR3 consists of 11 residues. V lost 2 bases to trimming and J lost 10 bases, with 8 bases between them. This CDR3 is CASSYNGIAFF. CDR3 sequence (DNA): TGTGCCAGCAGTTACAACGGGATAGCTTTCTTT.

V gene TRBV3-1 combines with J gene TRBJ1-1, with 9 bases lining up with TRBD1. Germline V gene data show CDR1 as LGHDT and CDR2 as YNNKEL (reference sequence). V lost 6 bases and J lost 6; bases outside the gene matches: 8. This CDR3 region has 14 residues. CDR3 loop: CASSVDRGKSEAFF. Written as DNA, the CDR3 is TGTGCCAGCAGTGTGGACAGGGGTAAATCTGAAGCTTTCTTT.

This clonotype was counted only a few times. The V and J genes are TRBV6-1 and TRBJ2-3; TRBD2 matches 9 bases. This CDR3 is 20 amino acids long. Germline CDR1 MNHNS, CDR2 SASEGT. J was trimmed by 0 bases and V by 3 bases; bases with no gene match: 16. Here the CDR3 reads CASSDPWILTSGSSTDTQYF. The CDR3 DNA sequence: TGTGCCAGCAGTGATCCCTGGATCCTTACTAGCGGGTCTAGCACAGATACGCAGTATTTT.

In its sample, this clonotype was seen a few times. The CDR3 loop reads CASSPASGPNEQYF. The CDR3 coding sequence is TGTGCCAGCAGCCCAGCTAGCGGGCCCAACGAGCAGTACTTC. V and J are TRBV14 and TRBJ2-7, with 8 nucleotides matching TRBD2. Germline V gene lookup returns CDR1 SGHDN and CDR2 FVKESK. The CDR3 totals 14 residues. V lost 4 bases to trimming and J lost 5 bases; unmatched junction nucleotides: 7.

The V call is TRBV6-2 or TRBV6-3, the J call TRBJ2-3; perhaps TRBD1 as D (6 bases). Germline V gives CDR1 MNHEY, CDR2 SVGEGT. The CDR3 contains 16 residues. The ends were cut back, 0 bases at V and 0 bases at J, with 10 bases in the middle. This chain's CDR3 is CASSYSGGISTDTQYF. The CDR3 bases are TGTGCCAGCAGTTACTCAGGGGGAATTAGCACAGATACGCAGTATTTT.